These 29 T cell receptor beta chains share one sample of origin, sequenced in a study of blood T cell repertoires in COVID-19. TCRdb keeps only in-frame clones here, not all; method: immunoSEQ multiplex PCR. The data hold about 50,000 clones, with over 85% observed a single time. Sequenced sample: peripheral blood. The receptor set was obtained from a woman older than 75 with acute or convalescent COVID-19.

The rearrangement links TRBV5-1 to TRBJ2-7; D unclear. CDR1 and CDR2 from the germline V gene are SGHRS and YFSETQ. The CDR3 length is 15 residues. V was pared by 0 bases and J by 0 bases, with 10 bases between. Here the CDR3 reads CASSLALGSSYEQYF. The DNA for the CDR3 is TGCGCCAGCAGCTTGGCCCTAGGCAGCTCCTACGAGCAGTACTTC.

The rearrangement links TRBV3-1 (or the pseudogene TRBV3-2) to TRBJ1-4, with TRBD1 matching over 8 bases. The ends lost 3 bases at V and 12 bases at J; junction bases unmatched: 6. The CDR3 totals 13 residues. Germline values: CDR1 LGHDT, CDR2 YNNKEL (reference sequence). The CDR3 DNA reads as TGTGCCAGCAGCCATGACCCGGGACAGGAACTGTTTTTT. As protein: CASSHDPGQELFF.

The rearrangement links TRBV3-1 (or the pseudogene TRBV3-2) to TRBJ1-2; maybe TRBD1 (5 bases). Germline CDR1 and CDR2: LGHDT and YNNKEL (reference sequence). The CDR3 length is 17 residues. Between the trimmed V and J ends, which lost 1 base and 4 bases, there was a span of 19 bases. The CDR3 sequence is CASSQVGGAYSSYGYTF. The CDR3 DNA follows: TGTGCCAGCAGCCAAGTCGGAGGGGCGTACTCCTCCTATGGCTACACCTTC.

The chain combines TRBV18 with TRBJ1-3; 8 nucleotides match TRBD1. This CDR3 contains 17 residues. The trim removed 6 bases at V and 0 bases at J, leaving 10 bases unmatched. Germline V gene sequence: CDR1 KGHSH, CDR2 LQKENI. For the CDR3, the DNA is TGTGCCAGCTCCCTCAGGGACAGGATGAACTCTGGAAACACCATATATTTT. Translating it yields CASSLRDRMNSGNTIYF. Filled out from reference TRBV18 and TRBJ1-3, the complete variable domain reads NAGVMQNPRHLVRRRGQEARLRCSPMKGHSHVYWYRQLPEEGLKFMVYLQKENIIDESGMPKERFSAEFPKEGPSILRIQQVVRGDSAAYFCASSLRDRMNSGNTIYFGEGSWLTVV.

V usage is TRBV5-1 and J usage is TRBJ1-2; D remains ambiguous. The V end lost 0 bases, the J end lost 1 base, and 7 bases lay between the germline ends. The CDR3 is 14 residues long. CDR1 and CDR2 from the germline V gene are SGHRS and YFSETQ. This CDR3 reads CASSLGTVNYGYTF. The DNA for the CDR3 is TGCGCCAGCAGCTTGGGTACGGTTAACTATGGCTACACCTTC.

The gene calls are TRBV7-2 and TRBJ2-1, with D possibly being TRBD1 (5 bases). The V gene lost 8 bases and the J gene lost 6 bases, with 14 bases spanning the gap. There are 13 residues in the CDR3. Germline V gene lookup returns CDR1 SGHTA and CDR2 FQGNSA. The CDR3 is CASAQGMINEQFF. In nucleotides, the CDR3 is TGTGCCAGCGCTCAGGGAATGATCAATGAGCAGTTCTTC.

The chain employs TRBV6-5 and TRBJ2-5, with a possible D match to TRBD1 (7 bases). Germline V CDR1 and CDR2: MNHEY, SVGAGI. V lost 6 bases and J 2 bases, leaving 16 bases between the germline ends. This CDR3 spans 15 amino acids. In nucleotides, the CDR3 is TGTGCCAGCAGGCGGGGACAGCATGGACAAGAGACCCAGTACTTC. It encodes CASRRGQHGQETQYF.

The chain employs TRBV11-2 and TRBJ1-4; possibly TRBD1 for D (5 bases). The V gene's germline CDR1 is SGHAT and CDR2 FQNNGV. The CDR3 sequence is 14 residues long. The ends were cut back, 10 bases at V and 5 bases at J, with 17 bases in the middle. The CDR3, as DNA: TGTGCCACCACGGGGGGGAGCCCAAATGAAAAACTGTTTTTT. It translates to CATTGGSPNEKLFF.

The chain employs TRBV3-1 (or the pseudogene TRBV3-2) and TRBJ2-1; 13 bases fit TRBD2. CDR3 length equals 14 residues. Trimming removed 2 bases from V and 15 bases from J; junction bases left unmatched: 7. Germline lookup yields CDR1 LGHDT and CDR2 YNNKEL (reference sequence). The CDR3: CASSQPGTSGVGFF. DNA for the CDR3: TGTGCCAGCAGCCAACCCGGGACTAGCGGGGTGGGGTTCTTC.

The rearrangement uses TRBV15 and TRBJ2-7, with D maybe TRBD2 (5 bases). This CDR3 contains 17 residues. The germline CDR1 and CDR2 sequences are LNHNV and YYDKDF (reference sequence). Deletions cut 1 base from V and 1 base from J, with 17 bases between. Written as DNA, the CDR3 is TGTGCCACCAGCAGAGTTGGAGGCCCCACCCGATCCTACGAGCAGTACGTC. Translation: CATSRVGGPTRSYEQYV.

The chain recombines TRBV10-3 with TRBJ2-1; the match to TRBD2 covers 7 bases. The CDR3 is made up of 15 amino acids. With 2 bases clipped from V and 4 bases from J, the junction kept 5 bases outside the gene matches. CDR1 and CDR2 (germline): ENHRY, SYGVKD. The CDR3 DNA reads TGTGCCATCAGTGAGAACGGGGGGACGTACAATGAGCAGTTCTTC. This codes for CAISENGGTYNEQFF.

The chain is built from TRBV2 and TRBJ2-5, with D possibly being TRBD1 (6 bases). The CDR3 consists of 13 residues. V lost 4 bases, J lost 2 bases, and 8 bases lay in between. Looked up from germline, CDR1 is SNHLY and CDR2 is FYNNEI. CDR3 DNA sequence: TGTGCCAGCAGTGGAGGGGGACAAGAGACCCAGTACTTC. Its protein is CASSGGGQETQYF.

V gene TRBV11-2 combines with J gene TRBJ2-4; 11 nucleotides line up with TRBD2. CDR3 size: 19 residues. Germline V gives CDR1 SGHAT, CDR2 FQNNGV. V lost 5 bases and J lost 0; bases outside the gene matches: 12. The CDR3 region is CASSPSTSGMFLAKNIQYF. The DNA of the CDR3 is TGTGCCAGCAGCCCGTCGACTAGCGGGATGTTTCTAGCCAAAAACATTCAGTACTTC.

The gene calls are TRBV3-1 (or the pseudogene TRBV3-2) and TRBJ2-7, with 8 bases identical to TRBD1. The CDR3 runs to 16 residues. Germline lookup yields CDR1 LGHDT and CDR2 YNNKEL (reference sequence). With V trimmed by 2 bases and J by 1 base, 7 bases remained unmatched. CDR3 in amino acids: CASSQFGQGFSYEQYF. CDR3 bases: TGTGCCAGCAGCCAATTCGGACAGGGTTTTTCCTACGAGCAGTACTTC.

The CDR3 DNA reads TGTGCCAGCAGCCCCCTAAGGACTAGCGGGCCCCGGGAGCAGTACTTC. It codes for CASSPLRTSGPREQYF. This rearrangement joins TRBV7-9 to TRBJ2-7; 11 nucleotides line up with TRBD2. The CDR3 consists of 16 residues. Germline-derived CDR1 and CDR2 are SEHNR and FQNEAQ (reference sequence). The ends lost 5 bases at V and 7 bases at J; junction bases unmatched: 13. Looking up the rest from reference TRBV7-9 and TRBJ2-7 gives the full variable domain: DTGVSQNPRHKITKRGQNVTFRCDPISEHNRLYWYRQTLGQGPEFLTYFQNEAQLEKSRLLSDRFSAERPKGSFSTLEIQRTEQGDSAMYLCASSPLRTSGPREQYFGPGTRLTVT.

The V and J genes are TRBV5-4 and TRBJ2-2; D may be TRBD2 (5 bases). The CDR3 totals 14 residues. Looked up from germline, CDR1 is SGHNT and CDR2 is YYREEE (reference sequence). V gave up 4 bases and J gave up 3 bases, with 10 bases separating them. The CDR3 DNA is TGTGCCAGCAGCCGGAGGACGGACACCGGGGAGCTGTTTTTT. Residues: CASSRRTDTGELFF.

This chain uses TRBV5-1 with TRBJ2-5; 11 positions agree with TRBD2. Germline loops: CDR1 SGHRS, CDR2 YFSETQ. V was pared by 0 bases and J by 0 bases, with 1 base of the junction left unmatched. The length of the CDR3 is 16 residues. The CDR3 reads CASSLGLAGYQETQYF. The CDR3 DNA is TGCGCCAGCAGCTTGGGACTAGCGGGGTACCAAGAGACCCAGTACTTC.

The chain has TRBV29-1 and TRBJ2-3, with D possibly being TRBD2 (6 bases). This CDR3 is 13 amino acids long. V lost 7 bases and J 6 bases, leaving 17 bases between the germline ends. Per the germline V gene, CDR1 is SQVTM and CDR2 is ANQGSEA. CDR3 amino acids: CSAGKGGADTQYF. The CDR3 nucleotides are TGCAGCGCGGGGAAGGGAGGAGCGGATACGCAGTATTTT.

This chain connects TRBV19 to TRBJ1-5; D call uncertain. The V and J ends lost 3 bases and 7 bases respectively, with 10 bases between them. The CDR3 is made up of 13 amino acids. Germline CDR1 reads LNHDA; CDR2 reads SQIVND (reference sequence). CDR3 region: CASSIGQAQPQHF. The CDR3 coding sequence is TGTGCCAGTAGTATTGGGCAGGCGCAGCCCCAGCATTTT.

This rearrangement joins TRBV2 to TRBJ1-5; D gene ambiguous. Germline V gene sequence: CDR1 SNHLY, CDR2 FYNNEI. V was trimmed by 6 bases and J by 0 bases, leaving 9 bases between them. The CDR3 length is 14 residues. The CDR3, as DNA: TGTGCCAGCAGGGCACAGTATAGCAATCAGCCCCAGCATTTT. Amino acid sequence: CASRAQYSNQPQHF. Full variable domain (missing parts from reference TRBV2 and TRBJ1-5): EPEVTQTPSHQVTQMGQEVILRCVPISNHLYFYWYRQILGQKVEFLVSFYNNEISEKSEIFDDQFSVERPDGSNFTLKIRSTKLEDSAMYFCASRAQYSNQPQHFGDGTRLSIL.

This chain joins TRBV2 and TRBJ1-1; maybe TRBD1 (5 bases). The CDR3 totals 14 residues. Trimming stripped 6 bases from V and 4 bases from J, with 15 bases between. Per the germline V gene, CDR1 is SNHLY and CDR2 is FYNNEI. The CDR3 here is CASSRAARSTEAFF. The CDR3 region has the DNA TGTGCCAGCAGCAGGGCAGCGCGGAGCACTGAAGCTTTCTTT.

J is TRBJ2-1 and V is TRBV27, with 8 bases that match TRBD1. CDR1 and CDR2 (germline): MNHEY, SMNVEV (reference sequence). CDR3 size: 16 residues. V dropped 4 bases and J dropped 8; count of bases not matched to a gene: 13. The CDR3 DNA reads TGTGCCAGCAGTTCCTCCGGCACAGGGGGTTTCGATGAGCAGTTCTTC. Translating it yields CASSSSGTGGFDEQFF.

The CDR3 reads CASSQVNTDTQYF. CDR3 in DNA: TGTGCCAGCAGCCAAGTTAACACAGATACGCAGTATTTT. The V call is TRBV16, the J call TRBJ2-3; no firm D call. Germline lookup yields CDR1 KGHSY and CDR2 FQNENV. This CDR3 has 13 amino acids. Trimming removed 2 bases at V and 2 bases at J, with 5 bases between.

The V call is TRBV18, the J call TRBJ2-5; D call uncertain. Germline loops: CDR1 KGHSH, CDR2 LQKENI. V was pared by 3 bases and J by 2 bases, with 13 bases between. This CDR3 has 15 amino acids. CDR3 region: CASSPMLEEQETQYF. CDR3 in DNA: TGTGCCAGCTCACCTATGCTCGAGGAACAAGAGACCCAGTACTTC.

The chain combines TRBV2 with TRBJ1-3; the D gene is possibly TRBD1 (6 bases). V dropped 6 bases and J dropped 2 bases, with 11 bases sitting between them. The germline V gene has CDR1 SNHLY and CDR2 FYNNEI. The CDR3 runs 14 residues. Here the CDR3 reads CASRVDRTGNTIYF. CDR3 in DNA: TGTGCCAGCAGGGTTGACAGGACTGGAAACACCATATATTTT.

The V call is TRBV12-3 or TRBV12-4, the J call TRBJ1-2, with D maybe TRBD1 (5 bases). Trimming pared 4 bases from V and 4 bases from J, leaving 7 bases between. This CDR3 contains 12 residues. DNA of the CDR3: TGTGCCAGCAGTTCGACAGCCTATGGCTACACCTTC. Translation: CASSSTAYGYTF.

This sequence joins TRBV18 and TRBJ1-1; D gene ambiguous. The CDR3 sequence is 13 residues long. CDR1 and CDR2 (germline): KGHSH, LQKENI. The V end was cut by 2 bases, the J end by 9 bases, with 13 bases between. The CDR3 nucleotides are TGTGCCAGCTCACCAGACGCGGCCTCCAAAGCTTTCTTT. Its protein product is CASSPDAASKAFF.

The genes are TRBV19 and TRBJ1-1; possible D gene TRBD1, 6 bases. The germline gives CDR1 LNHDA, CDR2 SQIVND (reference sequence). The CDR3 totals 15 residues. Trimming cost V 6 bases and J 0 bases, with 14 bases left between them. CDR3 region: CASRGHRELNTEAFF. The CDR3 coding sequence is TGTGCCAGTAGAGGACACAGGGAATTGAACACTGAAGCTTTCTTT. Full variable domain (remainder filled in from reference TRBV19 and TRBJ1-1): DGGITQSPKYLFRKEGQNVTLSCEQNLNHDAMYWYRQDPGQGLRLIYYSQIVNDFQKGDIAEGYSVSREKKESFPLTVTSAQKNPTAFYLCASRGHRELNTEAFFGQGTRLTVV.

CDR3 sequence (DNA): TGTGCCAGCAGTTTAGGGGTGCGGGGGTCGAACACCGGGGAGCTGTTTTTT. Translated: CASSLGVRGSNTGELFF. The chain couples TRBV28 to TRBJ2-2, with TRBD2 identical over 7 bases. The CDR3 is 17 residues long. Trimming removed 2 bases from V and 0 bases from J; junction bases left unmatched: 6. Germline assignment: CDR1 MDHEN and CDR2 SYDVKM.